This T cell receptor (beta chain) was recorded in a study of graft-versus-host responses after intestinal transplantation (dated by TCRdb to about 2021). Study-wide context: Recipients received multivisceral, liver-intestinal, or isolated intestinal transplants. Samples from a few later patients were sequenced in-house on an Illumina MiSeq with MiXCR processing rather than by the commercial service. Anti-thymocyte globulin induction was given to all recipients, followed by maintenance tacrolimus and steroids for 2 to 3 years. To identify alloreactive clones, pre-transplant mixed lymphocyte reaction products were sequenced and compared with unstimulated pre-transplant donor and recipient T cells. A peak of at least 4% donor T cells among recipient peripheral blood mononuclear cells was the definition used for donor T cell macrochimerism. Bulk TCR-beta CDR3 sequencing was used to track graft-versus-host and host-versus-graft alloreactive T cell clones in the graft, circulation and bone marrow after intestinal transplantation. The cohort enrolled 20 to 25 intestinal transplant recipients, one of whom was a retransplant, and a few patients without pretransplant specimens were excluded. Broad study findings and their caveats: GvH clones turned up in recipient bone marrow, with some appearing earlier in ileal mucosa or blood, a pattern consistent with an intestinal mucosal origin. Patients with donor T cell macrochimerism had high GvH to HvG T cell clonal ratios in their allografts. Early after transplant, declines in HvG clones were associated with peak levels of circulating GvH clones. The relatively low number and heterogeneity of intestinal transplant patients limited the conclusions.

Library creation used the immunoSEQ multiplex PCR assay. For most patients, genomic DNA was isolated with the Qiagen DNeasy Blood and Tissue Kit and shipped frozen to Adaptive Biotechnologies for TCR sequencing. High-throughput TCR-beta CDR3 sequencing of genomic DNA from most patients was performed by Adaptive Biotechnologies. As for the authors' bioinformatics: Adaptive's ImmunoSEQ software was the source of the TCR sequencing data for 15 to 20 patients, while a few other patients were processed with MiXCR and VDJtools. CD4 versus CD8 sorting errors were corrected by removing sequences found in both subsets at a frequency ratio below 5:1. CDR3 nucleotide sequences shared by donor and recipient were removed because the origin of these sequences could not be assigned. At least 2-fold expansion over unstimulated cells and a minimum CFSE-low frequency of 0.002% (template counts) or 0.001% (read counts) were required for clones to be classified as alloreactive. Mappable clones were those detected in sequenced pre-transplant spleen, lymph node, or MLR CFSE-low populations of the donor or recipient. The cumulative frequency of alloreactive clones was calculated as a percentage of all sequences, weighted by copy number. TCRdb mirrors the immuneACCESS table, restricted to in-frame sequences. Some clones are absent from its copies; in checked studies, under half trace to an unresolved V gene, and the reason for the others is unknown. D and trimming come from the DNA, and the V and J calls and clone size come from that table. Counted in this sample were 100,000 or so clones; about 90% of them appeared once. The ten largest account for around 0.18% of the sample.

The time point label for this specimen denotes: cells obtained before transplantation from donor or recipient. CD3+CD4+ and CD3+CD8+ populations were FACS-sorted from unstimulated pre-transplant donor and recipient cells taken from spleen or lymph nodes. Regarding this clone: Its binding antigen is unknown. Base qualities are not provided; no much larger clone lies one nucleotide away.

The sequencing used unstimulated CD4+ T cells sorted from spleen or lymph node cells, collected before intestinal transplant. The TCR comes from a human donor who received an intestinal transplant.

The CDR3 here reads CASSMGGTLSYNEQFF. The nucleotide sequence reads TGTGCCAGCAGTATGGGGGGGACCCTCTCCTACAATGAGCAGTTCTTC. This receptor chain uses TRBV28 and TRBJ2-1; TRBD2 fits 7 bases in the junction. The CDR3 starts with the cysteine, ends with the phenylalanine, and has 16 residues. Only the CDR3 DNA is retained, 48 bases long and in frame from the first base. From the germline V gene, CDR1 is MDHEN and CDR2 is SYDVKM. Germline trimming: 5 bases from V, 0 bases from J; junction bases outside gene matches: 7.